This TCR beta chain emerged from a study of memory CD8 T cells in hepatitis C reinfection. Assay: immunoSEQ multiplex PCR; the TCRdb copy retains only in-frame clones and omits some. The table has 40,000 to 60,000 clones, approximately 89% seen once; the top ten hold about 1%. Germline CDR1 reads LNHDA; CDR2 reads SQIVND (reference sequence). Trimming removed 3 bases from V and 0 bases from J, with 10 bases in between. The CDR3 consists of 15 residues. The time point here: pre-reinfection, 55 to 20 weeks before reinfection detection. TCR sequencing was done directly ex vivo on sorted cells, without expansion in vitro.

The sequence was collected from a man aged 18-30 years with hepatitis C virus infection. Source material: naive CD8+ T cells sorted from blood. The chain combines TRBV19 with TRBJ2-3, with D possibly being TRBD2 (6 bases). CDR3 sequence: CASSMIRESTDTQYF. The CDR3 DNA reads TGTGCCAGTAGTATGATACGGGAGAGCACAGATACGCAGTATTTT.